Presented here are 16 T cell receptor beta chains from one specimen sequenced in a study of T cells in tumors after PD-1 blockade. The data were produced by immunoSEQ multiplex PCR, yet TCRdb's version contains in-frame clones alone and is incomplete. The sample holds 10,000 to 15,000 clones; roughly 60% are singletons and the top ten take more than 25%. Source: tumor tissue, taken before anti-PD-1 treatment. These receptors came from a human donor with cutaneous squamous cell carcinoma.

The chain has TRBV7-9 and TRBJ2-5, with 10 bases fitting TRBD2. Trimming took 3 bases from V and 3 from J; bases not matched to a gene: 16. The CDR3 has 19 residues. Germline assignment: CDR1 SEHNR and CDR2 FQNEAQ (reference sequence). DNA of the CDR3: TGTGCCAGCAGCTTGGGCGAGGTAGCGGGGGGCCCCCCTAAAGAGACCCAGTACTTC. Its translation is CASSLGEVAGGPPKETQYF.

This chain joins TRBV6-5 and TRBJ1-2; tentatively, D is TRBD1 (5 bases). The CDR3 is made up of 11 amino acids. The V and J ends lost 9 bases and 3 bases respectively, with 8 bases between them. From germline, CDR1 is MNHEY and CDR2 SVGAGI. CDR3 nucleotides: TGTGCCAGTTGGGGGGACTATGGCTACACCTTC. It codes for CASWGDYGYTF.

This clone was detected once. V usage is TRBV11-3 and J usage is TRBJ2-2, with D possibly being TRBD2 (6 bases). V was clipped by 5 bases and J by 1 base, with 17 bases between them. CDR1 and CDR2 from the germline V gene are SGHNT and YENEEA. The CDR3 is 17 amino acids. The CDR3 sequence: CASSPFGAGLNTGELFF. The CDR3 DNA follows: TGTGCCAGCAGCCCATTCGGGGCGGGGTTGAACACCGGGGAGCTGTTTTTT.

The V call is TRBV11-2, the J call TRBJ2-3; perhaps TRBD2 as D (7 bases). The V gene's germline CDR1 is SGHAT and CDR2 FQNNGV. The CDR3 has 16 amino acids. V lost 5 bases to trimming and J lost 3 bases, with 18 bases between them. CDR3 sequence: CASSPEGGVGTDTQYF. CDR3 nucleotides: TGTGCCAGCAGCCCCGAGGGGGGGGTAGGGACAGATACGCAGTATTTT.

CDR3 protein: CASSLRVAGARGNTIYF. CDR3 sequence (DNA): TGTGCCAGCAGCTTACGCGTTGCAGGGGCGCGTGGAAACACCATATATTTT. The chain carries TRBV7-9 and TRBJ1-3; weak D call: TRBD1 (6 bases). Germline values: CDR1 SEHNR, CDR2 FQNEAQ (reference sequence). There are 17 residues in the CDR3. The V gene lost 2 bases and the J gene lost 3 bases, with 17 bases spanning the gap.

This clone was seen a single time. This rearrangement joins TRBV10-3 to TRBJ2-3; 7 nucleotides line up with TRBD2. V lost 4 bases to trimming and J lost 4 bases; unmatched junction nucleotides: 11. Germline assignment: CDR1 ENHRY and CDR2 SYGVKD. The CDR3 is 16 amino acids. CDR3 residues: CAISVFAGVGADTQYF. The CDR3, as DNA: TGTGCCATCAGTGTTTTTGCGGGAGTAGGCGCAGATACGCAGTATTTT.

This clone appeared a few times. The chain is built from TRBV7-2 and TRBJ2-7; 12 nucleotides line up with TRBD2. Germline V gives CDR1 SGHTA, CDR2 FQGNSA. The CDR3 extends over 18 amino acids. J was trimmed by 0 bases and V by 2 bases; bases with no gene match: 8. The CDR3 is CASSLTPSGRGISYEQYF. The CDR3 nucleotides are TGTGCCAGCAGCTTAACCCCTAGCGGGAGGGGGATCTCCTACGAGCAGTACTTC.

In its sample, this clone was seen a few times. The chain recombines TRBV3-1 (or the pseudogene TRBV3-2) with TRBJ2-1; TRBD2 matches 9 bases. Losses at the gene ends were 3 bases for V and 5 bases for J; bases not matched to a gene: 5. The CDR3 covers 15 residues. Germline lookup yields CDR1 LGHDT and CDR2 YNNKEL (reference sequence). In DNA form, the CDR3 reads TGTGCCAGCAGCCAGTACTTAGCGGGGGACAATGAGCAGTTCTTC. The encoded protein is CASSQYLAGDNEQFF.

This chain joins TRBV28 and TRBJ2-1; 9 bases align to TRBD2. V was clipped by 5 bases and J by 5 bases; unmatched bases: 7. Germline V gene data show CDR1 as MDHEN and CDR2 as SYDVKM. The CDR3 is made up of 15 amino acids. Here the CDR3 DNA reads TGTGCCAGCAGTCGTCTAGCGGGATCGAACAATGAGCAGTTCTTC. This encodes CASSRLAGSNNEQFF.

The chain recombines TRBV7-9 with TRBJ2-1, with 9 bases aligning to TRBD1. V dropped 5 bases and J dropped 16; count of bases not matched to a gene: 6. Germline CDR1 and CDR2: SEHNR and FQNEAQ (reference sequence). CDR3 length: 11 amino acids. The CDR3 coding sequence is TGTGCCAGCAGCACCGGGACAGGGCTTTTCTTC. The encoded protein is CASSTGTGLFF.

The rearrangement joins TRBV18 to TRBJ2-3; maybe TRBD2 (7 bases). The CDR3 extends over 13 amino acids. Per the germline V gene, CDR1 is KGHSH and CDR2 is LQKENI. The V end was cut by 3 bases, the J end by 5 bases, with 9 bases between. CDR3 DNA sequence: TGTGCCAGCTCACCGGGAGGGGGAGATACGCAGTATTTT. It yields the protein CASSPGGGDTQYF.

This clone came up a few times. V is TRBV7-8 and J is TRBJ2-1, with TRBD1 as a possible D gene (8 bases). The ends were cut back, 5 bases at V and 7 bases at J, with 15 bases in the middle. Germline V gene data show CDR1 as SGHVS and CDR2 as FQNEAQ. This CDR3 comprises 14 residues. CDR3 bases: TGTGCCAGCAGCAATACACAGGGGGGGAATGAGCAGTTCTTC. Translating gives CASSNTQGGNEQFF.

On this clone: The CDR3 does not close with the conserved phenylalanine or tryptophan, likely indicating a read error. The DNA is left out, because the CDR3 cannot be placed on it with certainty; the CDR3 is given as TCRdb lists it. The V gene is TRBV7-8, the J gene TRBJ2-3. The CDR3 adds up to 10 amino acids, both ends counted. Germline assignment: CDR1 SGHVS and CDR2 FQNEAQ. The CDR3 loop reads CASTDEPAWI.

V is TRBV19 and J is TRBJ2-2, with 9 bases that match TRBD1. J lost 0 bases, V lost 5 bases, and 4 bases had no gene match. The CDR3 has 16 amino acids. CDR1 is LNHDA and CDR2 is SQIVND in the germline V gene (reference sequence). The CDR3 DNA follows: TGTGCCAGTAGTTTTGGACAGGGGTCGAACACCGGGGAGCTGTTTTTT. The encoded protein is CASSFGQGSNTGELFF.

V gene TRBV28 combines with J gene TRBJ2-1, with a tentative D call TRBD1 (5 bases). The CDR3 extends over 13 amino acids. With 3 bases removed from V and 3 bases from J, the gap between germline ends came to 6 bases. CDR1 is MDHEN, CDR2 SYDVKM, per germline. The CDR3 bases are TGTGCCAGCAGTTTTCAGGGCTACAATGAGCAGTTCTTC. Translated: CASSFQGYNEQFF.

The V call is TRBV3-1 (or the pseudogene TRBV3-2), the J call TRBJ1-5; TRBD1 is a possible D gene (5 bases). In germline, CDR1 is LGHDT, CDR2 YNNKEL (reference sequence). V lost 5 bases, J lost 4 bases, and 12 bases lay in between. The CDR3 sequence is 14 residues long. CDR3 bases: TGTGCCAGCAGCAGGGGCTTAGGAAATCAGCCCCAGCATTTT. Amino acids: CASSRGLGNQPQHF.